The T cell receptor beta chain under discussion was sequenced for a study of T cell changes during pregnancy in multiple sclerosis. Sequenced by immunoSEQ multiplex PCR; TCRdb stores in-frame clones only, minus some. The sample holds over 35,000 clones, over 80% seen once. In its sample, this clone was seen once. Germline values: CDR1 SGHDT, CDR2 YYEEEE. V was shortened by 0 bases and J by 9 bases, with 12 bases between the two germline ends. This CDR3 is built from 13 residues. Sequencing was carried out using peripheral blood. This sequence joins TRBV5-6 and TRBJ2-5; D possibly matches TRBD1 or TRBD2 (5 bases each). The source is a female donor with multiple sclerosis, enrolled in a pregnancy study. CDR3 amino acids: CASSLVDSGPQYF. CDR3 DNA: TGTGCCAGCAGCTTGGTGGACTCAGGGCCCCAGTACTTC.